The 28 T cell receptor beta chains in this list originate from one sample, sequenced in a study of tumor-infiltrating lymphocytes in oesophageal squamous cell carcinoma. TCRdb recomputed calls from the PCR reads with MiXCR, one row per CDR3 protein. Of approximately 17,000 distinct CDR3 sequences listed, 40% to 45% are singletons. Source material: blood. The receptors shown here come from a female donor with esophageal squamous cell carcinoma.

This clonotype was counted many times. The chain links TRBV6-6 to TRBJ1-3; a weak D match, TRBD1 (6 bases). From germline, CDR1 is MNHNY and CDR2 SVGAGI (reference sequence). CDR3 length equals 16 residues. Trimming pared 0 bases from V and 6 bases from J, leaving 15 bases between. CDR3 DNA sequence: TGTGCCAGCAGTTACTCAGGCTTGACAGGCGAAAACACCATATATTTT. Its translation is CASSYSGLTGENTIYF.

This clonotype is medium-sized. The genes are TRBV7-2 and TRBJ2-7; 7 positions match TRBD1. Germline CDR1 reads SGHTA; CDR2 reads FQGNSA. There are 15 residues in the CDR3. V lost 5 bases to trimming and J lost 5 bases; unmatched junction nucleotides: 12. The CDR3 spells CASSPTDRRWDEQYF. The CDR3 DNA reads TGTGCCAGCAGCCCGACGGACAGGAGGTGGGACGAGCAGTACTTC. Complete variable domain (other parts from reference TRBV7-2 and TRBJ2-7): GAGVSQSPSNKVTEKGKDVELRCDPISGHTALYWYRQSLGQGLEFLIYFQGNSAPDKSGLPSDRFSAERTGGSVSTLTIQRTQQEDSAVYLCASSPTDRRWDEQYFGPGTRLTVT.

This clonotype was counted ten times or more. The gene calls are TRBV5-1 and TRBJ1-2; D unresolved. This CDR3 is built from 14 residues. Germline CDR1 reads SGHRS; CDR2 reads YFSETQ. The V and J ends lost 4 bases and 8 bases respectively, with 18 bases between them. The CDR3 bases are TGCGCCAGCAGCCTGGACGGGAGTAATGGGGGCTACACCTTC. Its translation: CASSLDGSNGGYTF.

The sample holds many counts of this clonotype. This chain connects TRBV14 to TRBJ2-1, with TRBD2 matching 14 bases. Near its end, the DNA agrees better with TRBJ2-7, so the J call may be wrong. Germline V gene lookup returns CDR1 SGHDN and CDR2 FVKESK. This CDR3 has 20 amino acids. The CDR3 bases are TGTGCCAGCAGCCAAGACTTCGCCGGGACTAGCGGGAGCTCCTACAATGAGCAGTACTTC. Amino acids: CASSQDFAGTSGSSYNEQYF.

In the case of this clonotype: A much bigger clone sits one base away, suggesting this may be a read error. The DNA for the CDR3 is TGTGCCAGCAGCTTAGGGTGGCCAGCGGGAGGGCACAGGCATGAGCAGTTCTTC. Protein: CASSLGWPAGGHRHEQFF. The rearrangement links TRBV11-1 to TRBJ2-7, with 10 bases that match TRBD2. The J call may not be correct, given that the DNA end is closer to TRBJ2-1. Germline assignment: CDR1 SGHAT and CDR2 FQDESV (reference sequence). The CDR3 spans 18 residues.

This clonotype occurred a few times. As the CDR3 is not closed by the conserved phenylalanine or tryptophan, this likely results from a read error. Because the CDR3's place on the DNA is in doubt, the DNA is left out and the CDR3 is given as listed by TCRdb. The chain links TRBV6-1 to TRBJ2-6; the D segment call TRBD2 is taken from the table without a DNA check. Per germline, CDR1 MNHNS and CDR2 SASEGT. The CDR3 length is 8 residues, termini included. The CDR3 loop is CASSLSSG.

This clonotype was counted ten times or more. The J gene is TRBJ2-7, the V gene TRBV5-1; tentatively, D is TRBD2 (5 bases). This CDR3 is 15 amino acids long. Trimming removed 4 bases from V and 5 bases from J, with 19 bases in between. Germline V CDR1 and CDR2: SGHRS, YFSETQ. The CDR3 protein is CASSPPGHSGDEQYF. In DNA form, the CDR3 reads TGCGCCAGCAGCCCACCCGGGCACAGCGGCGACGAGCAGTACTTC.

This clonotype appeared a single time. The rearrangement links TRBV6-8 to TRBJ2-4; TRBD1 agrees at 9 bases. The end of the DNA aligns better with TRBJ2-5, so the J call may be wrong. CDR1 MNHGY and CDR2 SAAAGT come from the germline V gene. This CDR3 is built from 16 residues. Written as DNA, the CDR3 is TGTGCCAGCAGGCCAACCGGACAGGGGCGGGAGGAGACCCAGTACTTC. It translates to CASRPTGQGREETQYF.

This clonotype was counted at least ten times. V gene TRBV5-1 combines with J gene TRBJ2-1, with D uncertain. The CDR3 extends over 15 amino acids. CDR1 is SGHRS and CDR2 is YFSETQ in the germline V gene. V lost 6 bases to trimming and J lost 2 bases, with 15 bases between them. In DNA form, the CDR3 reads TGCGCCAGCATAATAGACCCTGGAGCCTACAATGAGCAGTTCTTC. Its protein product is CASIIDPGAYNEQFF.

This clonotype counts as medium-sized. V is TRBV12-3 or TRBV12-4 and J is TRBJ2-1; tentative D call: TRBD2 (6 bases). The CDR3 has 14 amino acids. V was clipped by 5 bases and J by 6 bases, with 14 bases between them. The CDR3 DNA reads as TGTGCCAGCAGTGACCGGGACGGGGGCAATGAGCAGTTCTTC. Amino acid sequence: CASSDRDGGNEQFF.

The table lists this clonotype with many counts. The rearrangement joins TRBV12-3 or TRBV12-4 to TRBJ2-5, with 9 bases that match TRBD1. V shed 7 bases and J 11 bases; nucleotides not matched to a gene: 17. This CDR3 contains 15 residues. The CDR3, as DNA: TGTGCCAGCACCGTGGGACAGGGCCGATACAATGAGCAGTACTTC. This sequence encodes CASTVGQGRYNEQYF.

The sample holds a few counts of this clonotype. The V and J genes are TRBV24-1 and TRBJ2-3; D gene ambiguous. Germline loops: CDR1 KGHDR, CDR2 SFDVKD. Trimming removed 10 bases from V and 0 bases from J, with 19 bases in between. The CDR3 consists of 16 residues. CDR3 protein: CATSPLRSSSTDTQYF. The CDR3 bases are TGTGCCACGTCCCCCCTCAGGTCGTCTAGCACAGATACGCAGTATTTT.

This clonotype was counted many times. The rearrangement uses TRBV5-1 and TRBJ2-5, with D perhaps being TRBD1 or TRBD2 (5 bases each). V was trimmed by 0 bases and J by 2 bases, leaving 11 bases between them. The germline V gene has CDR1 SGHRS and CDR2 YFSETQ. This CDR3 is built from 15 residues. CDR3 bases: TGCGCCAGCAGCTTGGTCGGGACGGTTCAAGAGACCCAGTACTTC. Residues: CASSLVGTVQETQYF.

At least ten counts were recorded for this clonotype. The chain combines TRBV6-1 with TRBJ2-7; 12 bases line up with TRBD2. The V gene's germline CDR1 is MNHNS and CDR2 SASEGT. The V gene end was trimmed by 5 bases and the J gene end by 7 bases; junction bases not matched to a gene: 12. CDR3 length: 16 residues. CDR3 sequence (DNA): TGTGCCAGCAGTTTTTTGACTAGCGGGAGAGTCGGTGAGCAGTACTTC. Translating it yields CASSFLTSGRVGEQYF.

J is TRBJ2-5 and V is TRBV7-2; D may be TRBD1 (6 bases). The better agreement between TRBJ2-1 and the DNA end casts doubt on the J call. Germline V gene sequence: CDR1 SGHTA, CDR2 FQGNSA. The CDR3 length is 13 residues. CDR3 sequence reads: CASSLSKGDEQFF. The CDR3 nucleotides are TGTGCCAGCAGCTTGTCCAAGGGGGATGAGCAGTTCTTC.

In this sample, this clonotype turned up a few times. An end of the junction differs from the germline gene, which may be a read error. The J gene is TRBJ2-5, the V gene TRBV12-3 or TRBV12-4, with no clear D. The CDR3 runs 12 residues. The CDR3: CASSLASPIRFF. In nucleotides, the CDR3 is TGTGCCAGCAGTTTGGCATCGCCGATCCGGTTCTTC.

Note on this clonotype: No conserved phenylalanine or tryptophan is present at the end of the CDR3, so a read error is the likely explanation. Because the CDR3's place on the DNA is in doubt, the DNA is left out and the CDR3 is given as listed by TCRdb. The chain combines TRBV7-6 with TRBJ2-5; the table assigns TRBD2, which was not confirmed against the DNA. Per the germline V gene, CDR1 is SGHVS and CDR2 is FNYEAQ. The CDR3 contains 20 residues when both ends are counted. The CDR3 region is CASSRGRGVLSGANVLTFGN.

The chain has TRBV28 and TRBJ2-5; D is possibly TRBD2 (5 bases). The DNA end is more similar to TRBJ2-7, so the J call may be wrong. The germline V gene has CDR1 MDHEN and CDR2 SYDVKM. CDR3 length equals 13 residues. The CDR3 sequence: CASSRSRGYEQYF. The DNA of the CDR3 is TGTGCCAGCAGTCGAAGTAGAGGGTACGAGCAGTACTTC.

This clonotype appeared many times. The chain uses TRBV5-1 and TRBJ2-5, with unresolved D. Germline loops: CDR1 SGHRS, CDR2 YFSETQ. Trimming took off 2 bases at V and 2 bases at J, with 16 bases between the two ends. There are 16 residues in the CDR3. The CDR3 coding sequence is TGCGCCAGCAGCTTAAGTGGCAAGCTAGGGCAAGAGACCCAGTACTTC. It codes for CASSLSGKLGQETQYF.

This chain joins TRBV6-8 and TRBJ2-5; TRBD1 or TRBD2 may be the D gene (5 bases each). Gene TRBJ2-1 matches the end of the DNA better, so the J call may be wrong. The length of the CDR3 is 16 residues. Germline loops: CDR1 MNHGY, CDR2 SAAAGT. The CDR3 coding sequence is TGTGCCAGCAGTTACCAGGGCGTCGGGAACTACAATGAGCAGTTCTTC. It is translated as CASSYQGVGNYNEQFF.

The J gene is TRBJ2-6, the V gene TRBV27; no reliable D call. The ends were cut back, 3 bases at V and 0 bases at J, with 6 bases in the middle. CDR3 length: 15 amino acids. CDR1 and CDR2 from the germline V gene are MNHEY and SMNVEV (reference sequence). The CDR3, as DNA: TGTGCCAGCAGTTTTACAAGCTCTGGGGCCAACGTCCTGACTTTC. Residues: CASSFTSSGANVLTF.

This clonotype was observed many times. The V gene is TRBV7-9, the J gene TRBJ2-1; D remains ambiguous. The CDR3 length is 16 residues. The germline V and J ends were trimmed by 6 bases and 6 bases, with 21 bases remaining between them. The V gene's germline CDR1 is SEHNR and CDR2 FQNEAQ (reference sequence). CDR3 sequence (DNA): TGTGCCAGCAGACCTGCCGCCGGGCCCGCACGCAATGAGCAGTTCTTC. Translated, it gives CASRPAAGPARNEQFF.

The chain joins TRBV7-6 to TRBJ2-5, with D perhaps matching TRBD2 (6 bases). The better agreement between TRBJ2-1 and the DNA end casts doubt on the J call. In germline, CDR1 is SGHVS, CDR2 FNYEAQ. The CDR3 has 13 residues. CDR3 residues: CASSLTRGDEQFF. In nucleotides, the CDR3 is TGTGCCAGCAGCCTGACTAGAGGGGATGAGCAGTTCTTC.

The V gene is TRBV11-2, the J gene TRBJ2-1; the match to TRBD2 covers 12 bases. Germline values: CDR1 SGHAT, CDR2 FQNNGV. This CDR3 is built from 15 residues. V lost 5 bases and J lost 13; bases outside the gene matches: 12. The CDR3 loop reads CASSLQTSGGETQFF. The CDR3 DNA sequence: TGTGCCAGCAGCCTCCAGACTAGCGGGGGCGAGACCCAGTTCTTC.

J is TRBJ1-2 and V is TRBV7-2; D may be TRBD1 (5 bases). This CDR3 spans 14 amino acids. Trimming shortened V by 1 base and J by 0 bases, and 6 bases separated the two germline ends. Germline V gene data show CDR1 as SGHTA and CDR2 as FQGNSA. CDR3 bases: TGTGCCAGCAGCTTAGGGGGGACTAACTATGGCTACACCTTC. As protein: CASSLGGTNYGYTF.

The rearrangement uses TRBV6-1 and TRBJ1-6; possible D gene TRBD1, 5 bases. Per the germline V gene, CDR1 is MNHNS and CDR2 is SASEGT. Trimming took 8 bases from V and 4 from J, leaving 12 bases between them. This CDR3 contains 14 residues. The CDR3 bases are TGTGCCAGCTCAGGGAGCGGTTATAATTCACCCCTCCACTTT. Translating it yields CASSGSGYNSPLHF.

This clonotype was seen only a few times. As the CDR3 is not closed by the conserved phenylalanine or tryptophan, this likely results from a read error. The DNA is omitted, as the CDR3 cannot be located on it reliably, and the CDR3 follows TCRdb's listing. The CDR3 reads CASSSQGQRIYTFGS. The chain couples TRBV7-2 to TRBJ2-1; the DNA was not compared with TRBD1, the D call given in the table. The CDR3 totals 15 residues, both ends included. CDR1 is SGHTA, CDR2 FQGNSA, per germline.

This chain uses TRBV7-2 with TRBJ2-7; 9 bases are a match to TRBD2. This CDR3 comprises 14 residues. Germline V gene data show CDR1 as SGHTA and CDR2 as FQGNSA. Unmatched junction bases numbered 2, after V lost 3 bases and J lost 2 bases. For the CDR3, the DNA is TGTGCCAGCAGCTTGACTAGCGGAACCTACGAGCAGTACTTC. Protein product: CASSLTSGTYEQYF.